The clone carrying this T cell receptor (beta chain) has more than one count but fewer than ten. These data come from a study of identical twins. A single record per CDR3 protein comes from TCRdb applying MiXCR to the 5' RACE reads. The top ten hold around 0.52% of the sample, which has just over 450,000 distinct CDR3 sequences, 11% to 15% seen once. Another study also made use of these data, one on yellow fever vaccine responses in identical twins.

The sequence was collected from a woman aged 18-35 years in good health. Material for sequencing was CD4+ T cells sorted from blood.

The CDR3 loop is CASSERGQGIETQYF. The CDR3 DNA reads TGTGCCAGCAGTGAAAGGGGTCAGGGGATAGAGACCCAGTACTTC. The chain employs TRBV2 and TRBJ2-5, with a tentative D call TRBD1 (6 bases). There are 15 residues in the CDR3. CDR1 and CDR2 (germline): SNHLY, FYNNEI. V shed 2 bases and J shed 4 bases, with 14 bases lying between them.